Listed here are 6 T cell receptor beta chains from one sample, sequenced in a study of T-cell reconstitution after alpha-beta-depleted transplantation in children. Unique molecular identifiers were used in preparing the TCRbeta library. TCRdb reprocessed the PCR reads with MiXCR, giving one entry per CDR3 protein. Of about 500,000 distinct CDR3 sequences listed, 32% were seen once; the top ten hold 2.4%. The source was PBMCs from the stem cell graft donor, collected from the stem cell graft. The receptors were sampled from a human donor who donated a stem cell graft to a child with aplastic anemia.

The chain couples TRBV6-2 or TRBV6-3 to TRBJ1-5; the D gene is possibly TRBD1 (5 bases). The V end was cut by 2 bases, the J end by 0 bases, with 14 bases between. This CDR3 has 17 residues. CDR1 MNHEY and CDR2 SVGEGT come from the germline V gene. The CDR3 DNA follows: TGTGCCAGCAGTTACCGGGGGAAGCTCCATAGCAATCAGCCCCAGCATTTT. The encoded protein is CASSYRGKLHSNQPQHF.

The chain uses TRBV6-5 and TRBJ2-5; D perhaps matches TRBD1 (5 bases). Trimming removed 4 bases from V and 4 bases from J, with 10 bases in between. The CDR3 contains 13 residues. CDR1 is MNHEY and CDR2 is SVGAGI in the germline V gene. CDR3 DNA sequence: TGTGCCAGCAGTTTGACAGATTTAGAGACCCAGTACTTC. This translates into CASSLTDLETQYF.

The chain combines TRBV5-1 with TRBJ2-7; a weak D match, TRBD1 (6 bases). Germline values: CDR1 SGHRS, CDR2 YFSETQ. V gave up 3 bases and J gave up 5 bases, with 18 bases separating them. CDR3 length equals 15 residues. The CDR3 region has the DNA TGCGCCAGCAGCTGGGGGAACAGGGTGAAGGACGAGCAGTACTTC. Encoded protein: CASSWGNRVKDEQYF.

This clonotype has ten or more counts. The chain carries TRBV29-1 and TRBJ2-3; the match to TRBD2 covers 8 bases. The CDR3 is made up of 13 amino acids. V lost 6 bases to trimming and J lost 3 bases; unmatched junction nucleotides: 5. Germline V gives CDR1 SQVTM, CDR2 ANQGSEA. The CDR3 here is CSVRAGGTDTQYF. The CDR3 coding sequence is TGCAGCGTCCGGGCGGGAGGAACAGATACGCAGTATTTT.

This clonotype was counted between two and nine times. The J gene is TRBJ1-1, the V gene TRBV5-1; the D is unclear. CDR3 length: 15 amino acids. Trimming cost V 0 bases and J 1 base, with 10 bases left between them. Germline V CDR1 and CDR2: SGHRS, YFSETQ. DNA of the CDR3: TGCGCCAGCAGCTTGGAAGGGTTTCGGAACACTGAAGCTTTCTTT. It specifies CASSLEGFRNTEAFF.

This clonotype was observed many times. The gene calls are TRBV29-1 and TRBJ1-1; D uncertain. The CDR3 is made up of 12 amino acids. Germline loops: CDR1 SQVTM, CDR2 ANQGSEA. V dropped 4 bases and J dropped 5 bases, with 11 bases sitting between them. For the CDR3, the DNA is TGCAGCGTTGGAGGCCGCGGGACTGAAGCTTTCTTT. Its protein is CSVGGRGTEAFF.